The T cell receptor (beta chain) under discussion was sequenced for a study of shared clonotypes between healthy human individuals. This CDR3 region has 15 residues. Trimming took off 0 bases at V and 0 bases at J, with 8 bases between the two ends. The V gene's germline CDR1 is SGHRS and CDR2 YFSETQ. Naive CD8 isolation took CD45RO-negative cells positively selected for CCR7 and excluded terminally differentiated effector memory CD45RA+ cells. In regard to this clone: The sample has other DNA sequences that encode this CDR3 too.

TCRdb's copy holds only in-frame clones and misses some; the assay was immunoSEQ multiplex PCR. Of millions of clones in the sample, just under 95% were seen once. This TCR was recovered from a man aged 18 to 30 in good health. The sample consisted of naive CD8+ T cells sorted from blood. V usage is TRBV5-1 and J usage is TRBJ2-3, with a weak D call TRBD2 (5 bases). This CDR3 is CASSLAAASTDTQYF. CDR3 coding DNA: TGCGCCAGCAGCTTGGCAGCGGCGAGCACAGATACGCAGTATTTT.